One and the same sample provided the 15 T cell receptor beta chains below, sequenced in a study of identical twins. TCRdb analysed the 5' RACE reads with MiXCR anew, one entry per CDR3 protein. There are under 400,000 distinct CDR3 sequences in the sample; roughly 9% occur only once, and approximately 8.9% lies in the top ten. The sample consisted of naive T cells sorted from blood. The receptors were sampled from a woman between 50 and 59 years old in good health.

There are a few counts of this clonotype. The chain links TRBV5-5 to TRBJ2-2; D possibly corresponds to TRBD1 (6 bases). Germline loops: CDR1 SGHKS, CDR2 YYEKEE (reference sequence). This CDR3 is built from 15 residues. V was clipped by 4 bases and J by 3 bases, with 13 bases between them. The CDR3 loop is CASSRGTPYTGELFF. DNA for the CDR3: TGTGCCAGCAGCCGAGGGACACCATACACCGGGGAGCTGTTTTTT.

In its sample, this clonotype was seen a few times. This chain joins TRBV20-1 and TRBJ2-3; the match to TRBD1 covers 8 bases. The germline V gene encodes CDR1 DFQATT and CDR2 SNEGSKA (reference sequence). This CDR3 has 15 residues. J lost 4 bases, V lost 5 bases, and 11 bases had no gene match. CDR3: CSARGDRGVSDTQYF. The CDR3 nucleotides read TGCAGTGCTCGAGGTGACAGGGGTGTATCAGATACGCAGTATTTT.

This clonotype was seen repeatedly, ten times or more. This chain connects TRBV15 to TRBJ2-2; 7 nucleotides align to TRBD2. The trim removed 5 bases at V and 4 bases at J, leaving 4 bases unmatched. The CDR3 totals 14 residues. Germline lookup yields CDR1 LNHNV and CDR2 YYDKDF (reference sequence). For the CDR3, the DNA is TGTGCCACCAGCGGGAGGGCTTTCACCGGGGAGCTGTTTTTT. Its translation is CATSGRAFTGELFF.

This clonotype was detected many times. The chain is built from TRBV6-6 and TRBJ2-2; the D gene is possibly TRBD1 (5 bases). Trimming cost V 8 bases and J 0 bases, with 16 bases left between them. Germline lookup yields CDR1 MNHNY and CDR2 SVGAGI (reference sequence). CDR3 length: 16 residues. CDR3 bases: TGTGCCAGCGTACTGAAGGACATTTCGAACACCGGGGAGCTGTTTTTT. Encoded protein: CASVLKDISNTGELFF.

The chain couples TRBV7-2 to TRBJ2-1, with D perhaps matching TRBD2 (6 bases). Germline V gene data show CDR1 as SGHTA and CDR2 as FQGNSA. The CDR3 covers 15 residues. Trimming cost V 5 bases and J 7 bases, with 18 bases left between them. The CDR3 DNA follows: TGTGCCAGCAGCCCATTCGGGAGATCGGGAAATGAGCAGTTCTTC. The encoded protein is CASSPFGRSGNEQFF.

V usage is TRBV7-9 and J usage is TRBJ2-1, with 8 bases lining up with TRBD2. The CDR3 extends over 16 amino acids. The germline gives CDR1 SEHNR, CDR2 FQNEAQ (reference sequence). Germline trimming cut 5 bases from V and 8 bases from J; bases unmatched to any gene: 14. The CDR3 DNA reads as TGTGCCAGCAGCGCACCGGGGGGGTATATTGGGGATGAGCAGTTCTTC. Its translation is CASSAPGGYIGDEQFF.

The chain links TRBV19 to TRBJ1-1; D is possibly TRBD1 (5 bases). Germline V CDR1 and CDR2: LNHDA, SQIVND (reference sequence). The V end lost 7 bases, the J end lost 3 bases, and 24 bases lay between the germline ends. The CDR3 is 17 amino acids. The CDR3 nucleotides are TGTGCCAGTACTTCAATCGGGGGACTCTCTGGGTACACTGAAGCTTTCTTT. This sequence encodes CASTSIGGLSGYTEAFF.

This clonotype occurred a few times. A junction end diverges from the germline sequence, so it may reflect a read error. V gene TRBV5-1 combines with J gene TRBJ2-1; 7 bases map to TRBD2. There are 15 residues in the CDR3. CDR1 is SGHRS and CDR2 is YFSETQ in the germline V gene. The CDR3 DNA is TGCGCCGGCAGCATGACTTCGGGGGGCTACAATGAGCAGTTCTTC. Translated: CAGSMTSGGYNEQFF. Full variable domain (outside the CDR3, taken from reference TRBV5-1 and TRBJ2-1): KAGVTQTPRYLIKTRGQQVTLSCSPISGHRSVSWYQQTPGQGLQFLFEYFSETQRNKGNFPGRFSGRQFSNSRSEMNVSTLELGDSALYLCAGSMTSGGYNEQFFGPGTRLTVL.

This clonotype was recorded a few times. The chain couples TRBV7-2 to TRBJ2-7; TRBD1 or TRBD2 may be the D gene (7 bases each). This CDR3 has 14 amino acids. V dropped 5 bases and J dropped 4 bases, with 15 bases sitting between them. The germline V gene encodes CDR1 SGHTA and CDR2 FQGNSA. The CDR3 DNA reads as TGTGCCAGCAGCCTACAGGGGAGGGCATACGAGCAGTACGTC. Translation gives CASSLQGRAYEQYV.

Details on this clonotype: One junction end does not reproduce the germline sequence, and a read error may be involved. CDR3 loop: CASSSYRGANTGELSF. In nucleotides, the CDR3 is TGCGCCAGCAGCTCCTACAGGGGAGCGAACACCGGGGAGCTGTCTTTT. The chain is built from TRBV5-1 and TRBJ2-2; the match to TRBD1 covers 7 bases. The CDR3 is 16 residues long. In germline, CDR1 is SGHRS, CDR2 YFSETQ.

The CDR3 reads CASSTPGTIPYEQYF. CDR3 nucleotide sequence: TGTGCCAGCTCTACCCCGGGAACAATCCCCTACGAGCAGTACTTC. This sequence joins TRBV18 and TRBJ2-7, with a possible D match to TRBD2 (5 bases). Germline values: CDR1 KGHSH, CDR2 LQKENI. Between the trimmed V and J ends, which lost 6 bases and 2 bases, there was a span of 17 bases. The CDR3 covers 15 residues.

This clonotype was seen repeatedly, ten times or more. This chain uses TRBV6-2 or TRBV6-3 with TRBJ2-1, with 9 bases aligning to TRBD2. The CDR3 runs to 19 residues. Germline assignment: CDR1 MNHEY and CDR2 SVGEGT. Losses at the gene ends were 0 bases for V and 0 bases for J; bases not matched to a gene: 9. CDR3 sequence (DNA): TGTGCCAGCAGTTACTCGGGCATAGCGGGAGCGAGCTCCTACAATGAGCAGTTCTTC. Protein: CASSYSGIAGASSYNEQFF.

V gene TRBV6-2 or TRBV6-3 combines with J gene TRBJ2-7; D remains ambiguous. The V end was cut by 8 bases, the J end by 3 bases, with 5 bases between. CDR1 and CDR2 (germline): MNHEY, SVGEGT. The CDR3 totals 10 residues. The CDR3 coding sequence is TGTGCCAGCGGAGACTACGAGCAGTACTTC. This encodes CASGDYEQYF.

CDR3 coding DNA: TGCAGCGTTGATCCGGGACTTCAGTCTGAAGCTTTCTTT. Translated: CSVDPGLQSEAFF. The V gene is TRBV29-1, the J gene TRBJ1-1, with D tentatively TRBD1 (5 bases). Per germline, CDR1 SQVTM and CDR2 ANQGSEA. The CDR3 loop spans 13 amino acids. The ends were cut back, 3 bases at V and 6 bases at J, with 14 bases in the middle.

This clonotype was seen a handful of times. The rearrangement links TRBV3-1 to TRBJ2-7; D not resolved. The V and J ends lost 6 bases and 5 bases respectively, with 17 bases between them. Looked up from germline, CDR1 is LGHDT and CDR2 is YNNKEL (reference sequence). The CDR3 is made up of 14 amino acids. In DNA, the CDR3 is TGTGCCAGCAGTTCCACTATGACAAGGAACGAGCAGTACTTC. Translating gives CASSSTMTRNEQYF.